This passage covers 13 T cell receptor beta chains from one sample sequenced in a study of monozygotic twins with inflammatory bowel disease. TCRdb reanalyzed the 5' RACE reads, giving one entry per CDR3 protein sequence and no DNA. Recorded for this sample: about 150,000 distinct CDR3 sequences. The sequenced sample was blood. The origin of the receptors is a human donor with ulcerative colitis or Crohn's disease, or a healthy co-twin of an affected twin (not recorded which).

The rearrangement links TRBV5-1 to TRBJ1-1. This CDR3 spans 14 amino acids. Germline V gives CDR1 SGHRS, CDR2 YFSETQ. This chain's CDR3 is CASSLVDRNTEAFF.

The rearrangement uses TRBV7-3 and TRBJ1-1. This CDR3 region has 13 residues. Per germline, CDR1 SGHTA and CDR2 FQGTGA. This CDR3 is CASSANTNTEAFF.

CDR3 sequence: CSARGETGGTYEQYF. The chain combines TRBV20-1 with TRBJ2-7. Germline loops: CDR1 DFQATT, CDR2 SNEGSKA (reference sequence). The CDR3 is 15 amino acids.

The CDR3 sequence is CASSSGLAGDFYSTDTQYF. The chain is built from TRBV5-6 and TRBJ2-3; TCRdb designates TRBD2, a call that cannot be tested without DNA. CDR1 is SGHDT and CDR2 is YYEEEE in the germline V gene. The CDR3 has 19 residues. The variable domain in full, with the rest retrieved from reference TRBV5-6 and TRBJ2-3, is DAGVTQSPTHLIKTRGQQVTLRCSPKSGHDTVSWYQQALGQGPQFIFQYYEEEERQRGNFPDRFSGHQFPNYSSELNVNALLLGDSALYLCASSSGLAGDFYSTDTQYFGPGTRLTVL.

CDR3 sequence: CSAERQLSGANVLTF. The chain combines TRBV20-1 with TRBJ2-6. The germline CDR1 and CDR2 sequences are DFQATT and SNEGSKA (reference sequence). CDR3 length: 15 amino acids.

The chain joins TRBV6-6 to TRBJ2-2; no DNA is available, so the TRBD1 call from TCRdb remains unchecked. CDR1 is MNHNY and CDR2 is SVGAGI in the germline V gene (reference sequence). The CDR3 has 14 amino acids. CDR3 in amino acids: CASSYPGQHRELFF.

The chain joins TRBV4-2 to TRBJ2-7; as DNA is missing, the TRBD1 call by TCRdb cannot be tested. CDR3 length equals 16 residues. Looked up from germline, CDR1 is LGHNA and CDR2 is YNFKEQ. The CDR3 loop reads CASSHGANRVGNEQYF.

The chain combines TRBV3-1 with TRBJ2-1; TCRdb outputs TRBD2, but without DNA this stays unchecked. This CDR3 region has 18 residues. The germline V gene has CDR1 LGHDT and CDR2 YNNKEL (reference sequence). The CDR3 is CASSQALAGGPSYNEQFF.

This chain uses TRBV7-3 with TRBJ2-1. The CDR3 consists of 13 residues. The germline gives CDR1 SGHTA, CDR2 FQGTGA. This chain's CDR3 is CASSLKIVGEQFF.

This chain uses TRBV28 with TRBJ2-7; there is no DNA to check the TCRdb D call of TRBD1. Germline V gene sequence: CDR1 MDHEN, CDR2 SYDVKM. This CDR3 region has 17 residues. This CDR3 is CASSSLLQGLGFYEQYF.

J is TRBJ2-1 and V is TRBV5-1; TCRdb returns TRBD1, unconfirmable since there is no DNA. CDR3 length: 14 amino acids. The germline V gene encodes CDR1 SGHRS and CDR2 YFSETQ. CDR3: CASSLKQGLDEQFF.

The CDR3 is CSARDQGLAQYEQYF. The chain recombines TRBV20-1 with TRBJ2-7; TCRdb's assignment of TRBD2 cannot be checked, as there is no DNA. This CDR3 comprises 15 residues. Per germline, CDR1 DFQATT and CDR2 SNEGSKA (reference sequence).

The genes are TRBV20-1 and TRBJ2-1; TCRdb reports TRBD2, a call that lacks DNA to check it against. CDR1 is DFQATT and CDR2 is SNEGSKA in the germline V gene (reference sequence). The CDR3 totals 16 residues. CDR3 sequence: CSAAQPGTRSYNEQFF.